Described below is a single T cell receptor beta chain sequence and its context. It lacks a known antigen. Base qualities were left out, and no much larger clone turns up one base away. The entry originates in a study of CD8 T cells in ankylosing spondylitis (dated by TCRdb to about 2017). Notes on the research overall: To find TCR variants linked to disease, the study profiled T cell receptor beta repertoires in ankylosing spondylitis patients and healthy donors. In total, the full study cohort was made up of some 100 healthy donors and 25 to 30 ankylosing spondylitis patients. Peripheral blood was sampled, and synovial fluid was also collected from ankylosing spondylitis patients. What the work shows at the level of the full study, not this receptor alone: Blood from ankylosing spondylitis patients appeared to be characterized by a TCR beta motif composed of under 10 highly homologous amino acid variants. The disease-linked clones had a CD8+ phenotype and were found at relatively low frequencies in peripheral blood. Some TCR beta motif variants had previously been reported in synovial fluid and blood of reactive arthritis patients, which suggested common disease-initiation mechanisms. The disease-linked clones were reported to be significantly enriched in matched synovial fluid samples from ankylosing spondylitis patients.

Synovial fluid samples were paired with blood samples taken from the same ankylosing spondylitis patients. Sequenced using an Illumina HiSeq 2500. Quantitative 5'-RACE with molecular barcodes was the method used to prepare the TCR beta libraries. In the paper's pipeline: A new computational method, built on a probabilistic model of VDJ rearrangement, was used to identify disease-linked TCR variants. TCRdb redid the processing of the public reads, applying fastp at Q25 and MiXCR, and retained in-frame beta chains. All rows with the same CDR3 protein become a single entry with the most common DNA and genes. The V and J calls come from TCRdb's annotation, not from the publication. This sample holds more than 60,000 distinct CDR3 sequences; around 6.5% were observed only once. The top ten hold approximately 5% of the sample. The CDR3 spans 14 residues, from the cysteine through the phenylalanine. The read is trimmed to its CDR3 DNA, 42 bases read in frame from base 1. The V end loses 4 bases and the J end loses 7 bases, and a stretch of 14 bases separates them. CDR1 and CDR2, per the germline V gene, are SGHAT and FQNNGV.

This receptor was obtained from a male donor with ankylosing spondylitis. In this chain, TRBV11-2 is recombined with TRBJ2-4, with TRBD1 perhaps the D gene, on 5 matching bases. Sequenced input: synovial fluid, either unsorted or a sorted T cell fraction (not recorded which). The CDR3 reads CASSYQGPYNIQYF. The nucleotides read TGTGCCAGCAGCTACCAGGGCCCCTATAACATTCAGTACTTC.